Below, one T cell receptor beta chain is given with its context. Repertoires were generated with immunoSEQ multiplex PCR, while TCRdb's copy carries only in-frame clones and drops some. The profile shows 150,000 to 200,000 clones, approximately 90% of them singletons. The data were obtained in a study of T cell responses to AZD1222 COVID-19 vaccine. Germline CDR1 reads MGHDK; CDR2 reads SYGVNS. The CDR3 length is 12 residues. V gave up 7 bases and J gave up 5 bases, with 12 bases separating them. This chain links TRBV25-1 with TRBJ2-7; TRBD1 is a possible D gene (6 bases). The receptor was isolated from an adult who received the AZD1222 COVID-19 vaccine. Material: peripheral blood, obtained 28 days after the second AZD1222 dose. CDR3 nucleotides: TGTGCCAGCACGCAACAGGGCAACGAGCAGTACTTC. Amino acids: CASTQQGNEQYF.